This T cell receptor (beta chain) came from a study of T cell responses to AZD1222 COVID-19 vaccine. V gave up 1 base and J gave up 4 bases, with 14 bases separating them. In germline, CDR1 is SGHRS, CDR2 YFSETQ. The CDR3 length is 15 residues. This table comes from immunoSEQ multiplex PCR, and its TCRdb copy is limited to in-frame clones, with some not included. The sample includes around 160,000 clones, about 81% of them seen just once. The sequencing used peripheral blood, collected on day 0 of MenACWY control vaccination. The origin of this receptor is an adult in good health. V and J are TRBV5-1 and TRBJ1-2; D not certain. CDR3 in DNA: TGCGCCAGCAGCTTGTCGGTAGGGTCAATCTATGGCTACACCTTC. Translating it yields CASSLSVGSIYGYTF.